The clone carrying this T cell receptor beta chain appeared once. Antigen: not known. The data were obtained in a study of cytomegalovirus exposure and HLA in healthy donors. Overall study results and limits: High sensitivity and specificity were reportedly achieved when the classifier diagnosed cytomegalovirus status. A later analysis found first-cohort TCR clusters tended to co-occur in the 90 to 150 validation repertoires.

Here immunoSEQ multiplex PCR was the method, and the copy in TCRdb shows in-frame clones only, minus some. The data contain some 59,000 clones, 89% of them singletons. An approximately 130-subject validation cohort, separate from the approximately 670-subject first cohort, supplied the donors. Sequenced: PBMCs. The sequence came from a woman younger than 30 in good health and CMV-seronegative.

In nucleotides, the CDR3 is TGTGCCAGCAGCTTCACAGGACGCGGTCAGCCCCAGCATTTT. Encoded protein: CASSFTGRGQPQHF. The genes are TRBV7-9 and TRBJ1-5; D possibly corresponds to TRBD1 (5 bases). Germline CDR1 and CDR2: SEHNR and FQNEAQ (reference sequence). The CDR3 extends over 14 amino acids. Trimming left V 3 bases short and J 6 bases short, with 12 bases between.